This TCR beta chain comes out of a study of cytomegalovirus exposure and HLA in healthy donors. Whole-study results and caveats: Overall, approximately 150 TCR beta chains were annotated as cytomegalovirus-associated. According to a later analysis, donors in an Asian-associated ancestry cluster reportedly had fewer N-insertions than the approximately 670-donor mean.

The PCR ran on 60 Vbeta and 13 Jbeta primers. The table came from immunoSEQ multiplex PCR; TCRdb's copy has only in-frame clones and leaves some out. The sample shows roughly 180,000 clones, less than 90% of them seen only once. Comments on this clone: Its target is unknown.

The clonotype was recovered from a man aged 30 to 45 in good health and CMV-seronegative. Material: PBMCs.

The CDR3 reads CSVVGATGRSLNYGYTF. The CDR3, as DNA: TGCAGCGTTGTAGGGGCGACAGGTCGCTCACTTAACTATGGCTACACCTTC. V is TRBV29-1 and J is TRBJ1-2, with D possibly TRBD1 on 6 matching bases. V lost 4 bases, J lost 1 base, and 22 bases lay in between. Germline values: CDR1 SQVTM, CDR2 ANQGSEA. CDR3 length: 17 residues.